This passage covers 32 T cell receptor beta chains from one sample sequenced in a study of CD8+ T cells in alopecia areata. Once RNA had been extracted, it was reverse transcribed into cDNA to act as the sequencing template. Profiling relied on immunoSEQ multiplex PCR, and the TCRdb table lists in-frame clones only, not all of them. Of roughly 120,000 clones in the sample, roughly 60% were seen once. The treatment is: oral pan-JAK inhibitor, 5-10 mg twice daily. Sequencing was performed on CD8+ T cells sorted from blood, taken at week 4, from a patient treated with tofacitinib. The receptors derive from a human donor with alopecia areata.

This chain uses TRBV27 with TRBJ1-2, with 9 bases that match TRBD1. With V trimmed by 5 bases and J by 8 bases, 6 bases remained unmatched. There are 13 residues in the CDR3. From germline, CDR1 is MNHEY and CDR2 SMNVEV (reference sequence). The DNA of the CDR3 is TGTGCCAGCAGTCCTAGGGACAGGGACGGCTACACCTTC. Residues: CASSPRDRDGYTF.

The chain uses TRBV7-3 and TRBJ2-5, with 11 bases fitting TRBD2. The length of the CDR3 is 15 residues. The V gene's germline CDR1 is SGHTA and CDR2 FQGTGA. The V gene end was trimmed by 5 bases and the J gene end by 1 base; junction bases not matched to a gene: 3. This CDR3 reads CASSPSGGPQETQYF. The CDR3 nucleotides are TGTGCCAGCAGCCCTAGCGGGGGGCCCCAAGAGACCCAGTACTTC.

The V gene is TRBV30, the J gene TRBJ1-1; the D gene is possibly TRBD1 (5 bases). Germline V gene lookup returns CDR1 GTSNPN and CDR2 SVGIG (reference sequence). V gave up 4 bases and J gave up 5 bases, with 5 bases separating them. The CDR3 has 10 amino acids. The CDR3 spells CAWTGTEAFF. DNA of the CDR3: TGTGCCTGGACAGGGACTGAAGCTTTCTTT.

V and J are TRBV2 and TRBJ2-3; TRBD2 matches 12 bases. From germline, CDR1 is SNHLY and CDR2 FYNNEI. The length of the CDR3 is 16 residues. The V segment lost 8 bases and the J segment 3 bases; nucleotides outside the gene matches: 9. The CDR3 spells CASVARLAGDTDTQYF. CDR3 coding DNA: TGTGCCAGCGTGGCCAGACTAGCGGGGGATACAGATACGCAGTATTTT. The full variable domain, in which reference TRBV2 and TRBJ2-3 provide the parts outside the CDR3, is EPEVTQTPSHQVTQMGQEVILRCVPISNHLYFYWYRQILGQKVEFLVSFYNNEISEKSEIFDDQFSVERPDGSNFTLKIRSTKLEDSAMYFCASVARLAGDTDTQYFGPGTRLTVL.

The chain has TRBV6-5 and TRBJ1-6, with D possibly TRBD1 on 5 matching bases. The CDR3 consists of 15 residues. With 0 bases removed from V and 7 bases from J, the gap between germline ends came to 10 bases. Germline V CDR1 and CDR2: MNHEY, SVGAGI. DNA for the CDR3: TGTGCCAGCAGTTACTCGAAGACAGAAAATTCACCCCTCCACTTT. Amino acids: CASSYSKTENSPLHF.

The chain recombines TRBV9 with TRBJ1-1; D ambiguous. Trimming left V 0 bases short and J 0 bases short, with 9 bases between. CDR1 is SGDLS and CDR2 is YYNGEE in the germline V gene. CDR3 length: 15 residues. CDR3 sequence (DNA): TGTGCCAGCAGCGTAGACATGAACCTGAACACTGAAGCTTTCTTT. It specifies CASSVDMNLNTEAFF.

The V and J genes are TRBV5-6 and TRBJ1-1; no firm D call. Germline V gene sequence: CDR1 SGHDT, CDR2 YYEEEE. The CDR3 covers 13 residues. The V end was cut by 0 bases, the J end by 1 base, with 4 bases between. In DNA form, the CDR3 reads TGTGCCAGCAGCTTGGGGGGGAACACTGAAGCTTTCTTT. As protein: CASSLGGNTEAFF.

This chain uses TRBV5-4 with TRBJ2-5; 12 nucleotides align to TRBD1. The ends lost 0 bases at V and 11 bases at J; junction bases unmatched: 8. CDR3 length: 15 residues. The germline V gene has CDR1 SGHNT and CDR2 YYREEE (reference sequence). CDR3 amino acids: CASSLAGTGGDEQYF. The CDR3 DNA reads TGTGCCAGCAGCTTGGCCGGGACAGGGGGCGATGAGCAGTACTTC.

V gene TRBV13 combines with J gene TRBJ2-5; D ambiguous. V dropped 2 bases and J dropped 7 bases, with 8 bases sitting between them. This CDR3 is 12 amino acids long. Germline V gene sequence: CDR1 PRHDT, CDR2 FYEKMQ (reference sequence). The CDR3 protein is CASSLSKGTQYF. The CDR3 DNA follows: TGTGCCAGCAGCTTAAGCAAGGGGACCCAGTACTTC.

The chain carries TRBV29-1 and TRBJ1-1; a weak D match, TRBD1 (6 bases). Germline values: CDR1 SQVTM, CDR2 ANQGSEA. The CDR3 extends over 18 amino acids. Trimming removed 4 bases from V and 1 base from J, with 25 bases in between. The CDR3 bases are TGCAGCGTTGTCCCCCCTACAGGGTTTGGGGCCGGGAACACTGAAGCTTTCTTT. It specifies CSVVPPTGFGAGNTEAFF.

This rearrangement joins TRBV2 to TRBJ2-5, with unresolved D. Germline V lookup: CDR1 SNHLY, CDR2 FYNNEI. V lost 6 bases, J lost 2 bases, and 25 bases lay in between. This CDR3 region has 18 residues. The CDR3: CASSTHLGPQPIQETQYF. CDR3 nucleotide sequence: TGTGCCAGCAGCACTCATCTCGGGCCTCAACCGATACAAGAGACCCAGTACTTC.

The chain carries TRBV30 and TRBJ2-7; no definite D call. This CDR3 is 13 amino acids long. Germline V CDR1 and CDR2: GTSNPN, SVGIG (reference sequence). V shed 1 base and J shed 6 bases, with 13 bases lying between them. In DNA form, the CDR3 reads TGTGCCTGGAGTGGGTCGATGGGCTTCGAGCAGTACTTC. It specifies CAWSGSMGFEQYF.

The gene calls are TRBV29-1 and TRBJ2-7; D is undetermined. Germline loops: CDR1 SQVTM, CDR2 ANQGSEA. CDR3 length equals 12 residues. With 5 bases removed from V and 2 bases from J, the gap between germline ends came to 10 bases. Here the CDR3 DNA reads TGCAGCGTTAGCACAGTGACCTACGAGCAGTACTTC. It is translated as CSVSTVTYEQYF.

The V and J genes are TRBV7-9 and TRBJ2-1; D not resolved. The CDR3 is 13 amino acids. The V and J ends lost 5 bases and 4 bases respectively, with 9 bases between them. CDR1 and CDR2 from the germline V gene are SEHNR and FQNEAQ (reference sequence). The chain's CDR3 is CASSSRPYNEQFF. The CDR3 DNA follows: TGTGCCAGCAGCAGTCGGCCATACAATGAGCAGTTCTTC.

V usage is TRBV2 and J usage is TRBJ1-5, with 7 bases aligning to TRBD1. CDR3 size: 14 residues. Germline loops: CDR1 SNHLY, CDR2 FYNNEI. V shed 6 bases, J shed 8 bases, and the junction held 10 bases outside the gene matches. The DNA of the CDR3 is TGTGCCAGCAGGAAAACAGGGGCCGGGGAGCCCCAGCATTTT. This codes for CASRKTGAGEPQHF.

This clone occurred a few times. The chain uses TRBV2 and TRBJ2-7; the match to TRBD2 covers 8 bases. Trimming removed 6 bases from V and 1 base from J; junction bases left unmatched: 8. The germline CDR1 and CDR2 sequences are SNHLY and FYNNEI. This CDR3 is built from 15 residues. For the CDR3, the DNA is TGTGCCAGCAGCGAGGGACTAGGCCTTTCCTACGAGCAGTACTTC. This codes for CASSEGLGLSYEQYF.

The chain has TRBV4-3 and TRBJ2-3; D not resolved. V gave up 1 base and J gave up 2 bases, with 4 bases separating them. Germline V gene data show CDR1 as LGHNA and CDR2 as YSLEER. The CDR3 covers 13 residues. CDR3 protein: CASSQAYTDTQYF. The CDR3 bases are TGCGCCAGCAGCCAAGCCTACACAGATACGCAGTATTTT.

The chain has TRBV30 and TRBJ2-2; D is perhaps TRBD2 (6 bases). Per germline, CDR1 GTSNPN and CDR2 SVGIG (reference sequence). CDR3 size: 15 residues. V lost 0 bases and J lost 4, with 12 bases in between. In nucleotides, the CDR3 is TGTGCCTGGAGTGTTGCGGGGAGTACCACCGGGGAGCTGTTTTTT. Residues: CAWSVAGSTTGELFF.

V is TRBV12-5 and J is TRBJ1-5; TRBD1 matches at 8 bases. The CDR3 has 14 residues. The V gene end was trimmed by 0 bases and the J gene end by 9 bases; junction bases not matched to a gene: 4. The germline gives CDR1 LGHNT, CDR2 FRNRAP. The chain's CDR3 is CASGLVGGTGPQHF. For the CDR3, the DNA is TGTGCTAGTGGTTTGGTCGGCGGGACAGGGCCCCAGCATTTT.

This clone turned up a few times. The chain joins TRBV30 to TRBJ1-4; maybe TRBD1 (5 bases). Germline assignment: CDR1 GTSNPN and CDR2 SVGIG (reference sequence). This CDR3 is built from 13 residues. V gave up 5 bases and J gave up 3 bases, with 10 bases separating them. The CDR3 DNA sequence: TGTGCCTGGCGGGGACGGGCTAATGAAAAACTGTTTTTT. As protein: CAWRGRANEKLFF.

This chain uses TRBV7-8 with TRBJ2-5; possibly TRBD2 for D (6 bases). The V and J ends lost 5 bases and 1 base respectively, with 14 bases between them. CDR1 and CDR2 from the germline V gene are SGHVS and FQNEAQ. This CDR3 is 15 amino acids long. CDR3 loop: CASSTPRDFQETQYF. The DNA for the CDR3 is TGTGCCAGCAGCACCCCTAGGGACTTCCAAGAGACCCAGTACTTC. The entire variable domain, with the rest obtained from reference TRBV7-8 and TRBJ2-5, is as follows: GAGVSQSPRYKVAKRGQDVALRCDPISGHVSLFWYQQALGQGPEFLTYFQNEAQLDKSGLPSDRFFAERPEGSVSTLKIQRTQQEDSAVYLCASSTPRDFQETQYFGPGTRLLVL.

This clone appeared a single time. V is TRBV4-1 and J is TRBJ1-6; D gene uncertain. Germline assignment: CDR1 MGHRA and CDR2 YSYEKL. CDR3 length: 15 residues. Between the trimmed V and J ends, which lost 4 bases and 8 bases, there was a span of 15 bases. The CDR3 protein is CASSPRTDWDSPLHF. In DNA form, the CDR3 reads TGCGCCAGCAGCCCCCGGACTGACTGGGATTCACCCCTCCACTTT.

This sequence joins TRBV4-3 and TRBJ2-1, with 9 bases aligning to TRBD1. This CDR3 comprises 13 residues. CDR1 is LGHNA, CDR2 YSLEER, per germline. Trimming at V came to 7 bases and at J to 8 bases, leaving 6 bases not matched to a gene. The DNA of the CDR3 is TGCGCCAGCAAGGGGACAGGGTACCATGAGCAGTTCTTC. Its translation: CASKGTGYHEQFF.

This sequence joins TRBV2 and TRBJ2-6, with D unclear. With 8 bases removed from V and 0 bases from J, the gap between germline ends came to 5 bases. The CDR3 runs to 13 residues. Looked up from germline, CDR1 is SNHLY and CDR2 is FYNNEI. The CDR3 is CASLRSGANVLTF. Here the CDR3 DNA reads TGTGCCAGCCTACGCTCTGGGGCCAACGTCCTGACTTTC. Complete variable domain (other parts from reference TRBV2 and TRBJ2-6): EPEVTQTPSHQVTQMGQEVILRCVPISNHLYFYWYRQILGQKVEFLVSFYNNEISEKSEIFDDQFSVERPDGSNFTLKIRSTKLEDSAMYFCASLRSGANVLTFGAGSRLTVL.

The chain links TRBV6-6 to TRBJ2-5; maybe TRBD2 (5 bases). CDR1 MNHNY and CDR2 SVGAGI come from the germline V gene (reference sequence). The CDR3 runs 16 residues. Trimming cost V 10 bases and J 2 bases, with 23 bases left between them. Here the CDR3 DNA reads TGTGCCACCAAAAATGCAGATCGGGGAAGGCAAGAGACCCAGTACTTC. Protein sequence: CATKNADRGRQETQYF.

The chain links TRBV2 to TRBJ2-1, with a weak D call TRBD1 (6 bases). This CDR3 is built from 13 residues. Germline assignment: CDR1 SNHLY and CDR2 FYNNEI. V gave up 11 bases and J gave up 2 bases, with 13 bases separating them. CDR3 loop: CAGQDSPYNEQFF. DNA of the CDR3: TGTGCCGGGCAGGACAGCCCCTACAATGAGCAGTTCTTC.

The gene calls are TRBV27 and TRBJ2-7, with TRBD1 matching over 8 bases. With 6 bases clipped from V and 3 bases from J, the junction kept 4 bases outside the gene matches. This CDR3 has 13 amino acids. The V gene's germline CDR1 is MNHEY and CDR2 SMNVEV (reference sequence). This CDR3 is CASSRTGNYEQYF. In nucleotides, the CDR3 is TGTGCCAGCAGCCGGACAGGGAACTACGAGCAGTACTTC.

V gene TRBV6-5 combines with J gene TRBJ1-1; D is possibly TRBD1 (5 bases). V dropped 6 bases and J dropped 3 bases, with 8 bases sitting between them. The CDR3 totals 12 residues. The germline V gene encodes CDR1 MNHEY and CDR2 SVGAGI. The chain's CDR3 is CASSQGDTEAFF. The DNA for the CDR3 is TGTGCCAGCAGCCAGGGAGACACTGAAGCTTTCTTT.

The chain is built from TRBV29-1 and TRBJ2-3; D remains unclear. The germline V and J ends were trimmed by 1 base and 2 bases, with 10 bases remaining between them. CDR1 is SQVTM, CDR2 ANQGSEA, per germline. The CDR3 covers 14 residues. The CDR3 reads CSVEGIGITDTQYF. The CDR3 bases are TGCAGCGTTGAAGGTATCGGAATCACAGATACGCAGTATTTT.

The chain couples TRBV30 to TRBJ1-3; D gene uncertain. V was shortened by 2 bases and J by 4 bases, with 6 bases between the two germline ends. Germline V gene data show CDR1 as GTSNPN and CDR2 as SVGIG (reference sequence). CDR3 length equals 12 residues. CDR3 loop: CAWSYGGNTIYF. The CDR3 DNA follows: TGTGCCTGGAGTTATGGGGGAAACACCATATATTTT.

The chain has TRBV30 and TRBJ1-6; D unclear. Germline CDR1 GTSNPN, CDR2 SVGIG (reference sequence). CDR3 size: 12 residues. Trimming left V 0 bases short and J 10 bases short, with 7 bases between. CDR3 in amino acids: CAWSVRGSPLHF. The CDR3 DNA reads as TGTGCCTGGAGTGTACGAGGATCACCCCTCCACTTT.

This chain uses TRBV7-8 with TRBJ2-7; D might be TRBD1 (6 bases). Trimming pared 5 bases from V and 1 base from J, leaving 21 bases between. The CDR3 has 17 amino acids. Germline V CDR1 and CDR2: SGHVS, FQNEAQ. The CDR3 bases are TGTGCCAGCAGCGCTAGGAAAGTTGGGGGCGATTCCTACGAGCAGTACTTC. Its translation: CASSARKVGGDSYEQYF.